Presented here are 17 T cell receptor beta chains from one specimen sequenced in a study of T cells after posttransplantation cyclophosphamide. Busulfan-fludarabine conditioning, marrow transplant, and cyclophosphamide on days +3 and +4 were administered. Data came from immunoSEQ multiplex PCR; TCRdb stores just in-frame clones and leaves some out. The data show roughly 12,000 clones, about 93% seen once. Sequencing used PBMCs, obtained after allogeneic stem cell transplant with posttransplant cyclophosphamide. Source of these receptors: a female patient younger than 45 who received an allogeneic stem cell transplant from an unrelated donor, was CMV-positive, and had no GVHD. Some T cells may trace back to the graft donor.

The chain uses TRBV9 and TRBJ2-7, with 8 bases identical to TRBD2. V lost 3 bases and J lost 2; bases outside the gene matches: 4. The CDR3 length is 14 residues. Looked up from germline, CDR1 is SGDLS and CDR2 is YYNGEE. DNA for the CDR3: TGTGCCAGCAGCGCGGGGGGGGTTACCTACGAGCAGTACTTC. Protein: CASSAGGVTYEQYF. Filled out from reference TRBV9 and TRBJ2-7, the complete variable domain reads DSGVTQTPKHLITATGQRVTLRCSPRSGDLSVYWYQQSLDQGLQFLIQYYNGEERAKGNILERFSAQQFPDLHSELNLSSLELGDSALYFCASSAGGVTYEQYFGPGTRLTVT.

The CDR3 sequence is CATSLAEGGNYGYTF. In DNA, the CDR3 is TGTGCCACCTCCCTCGCCGAGGGAGGAAACTATGGCTACACCTTC. V gene TRBV6-1 combines with J gene TRBJ1-2, with D unresolved. Germline CDR1 reads MNHNS; CDR2 reads SASEGT. The CDR3 covers 15 residues. V was shortened by 10 bases and J by 2 bases, with 20 bases between the two germline ends.

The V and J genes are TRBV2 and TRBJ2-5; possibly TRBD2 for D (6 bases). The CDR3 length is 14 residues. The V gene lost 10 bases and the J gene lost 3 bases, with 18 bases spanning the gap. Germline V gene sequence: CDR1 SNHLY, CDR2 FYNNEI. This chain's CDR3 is CATPFMRDEETQYF. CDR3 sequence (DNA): TGTGCCACCCCCTTTATGCGGGACGAAGAGACCCAGTACTTC.

CDR3 nucleotide sequence: TGTGCCAGCTCACCAATTTTTGGGACTAGAGTATCAGATACGCAGTATTTT. It yields the protein CASSPIFGTRVSDTQYF. The V gene is TRBV18, the J gene TRBJ2-3; 8 bases are a match to TRBD2. The CDR3 consists of 17 residues. Trimming took 2 bases from V and 4 from J; bases not matched to a gene: 11. Germline V CDR1 and CDR2: KGHSH, LQKENI.

The CDR3 reads CASSREPYQPQHF. The CDR3 DNA reads TGCGCCAGCAGCCGCGAACCATATCAGCCCCAGCATTTT. The gene calls are TRBV5-1 and TRBJ1-5; D is uncertain. Trimming cost V 4 bases and J 5 bases, with 10 bases left between them. Germline V gene data show CDR1 as SGHRS and CDR2 as YFSETQ. The CDR3 length is 13 residues. Full variable domain (remainder filled in from reference TRBV5-1 and TRBJ1-5): KAGVTQTPRYLIKTRGQQVTLSCSPISGHRSVSWYQQTPGQGLQFLFEYFSETQRNKGNFPGRFSGRQFSNSRSEMNVSTLELGDSALYLCASSREPYQPQHFGDGTRLSIL.

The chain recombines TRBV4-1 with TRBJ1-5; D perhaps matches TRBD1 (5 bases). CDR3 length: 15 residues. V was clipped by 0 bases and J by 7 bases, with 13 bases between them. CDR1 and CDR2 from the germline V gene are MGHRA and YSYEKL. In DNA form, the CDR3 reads TGCGCCAGCAGCCAAGACAGGGTCGGAGTACAGCCCCAGCATTTT. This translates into CASSQDRVGVQPQHF.

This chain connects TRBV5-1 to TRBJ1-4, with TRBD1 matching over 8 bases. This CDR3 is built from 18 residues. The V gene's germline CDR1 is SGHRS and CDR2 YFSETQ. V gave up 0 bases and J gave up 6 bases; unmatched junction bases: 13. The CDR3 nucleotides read TGCGCCAGCAGCTTGGTTCTAAACCTCGGACAGGGTGATGAAAAACTGTTTTTT. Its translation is CASSLVLNLGQGDEKLFF.

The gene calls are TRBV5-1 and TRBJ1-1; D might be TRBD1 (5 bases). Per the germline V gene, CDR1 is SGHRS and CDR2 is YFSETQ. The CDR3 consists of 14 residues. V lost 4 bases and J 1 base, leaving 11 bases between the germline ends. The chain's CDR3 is CASSAQGWNTEAFF. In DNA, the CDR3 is TGCGCCAGCAGCGCCCAGGGCTGGAACACTGAAGCTTTCTTT.

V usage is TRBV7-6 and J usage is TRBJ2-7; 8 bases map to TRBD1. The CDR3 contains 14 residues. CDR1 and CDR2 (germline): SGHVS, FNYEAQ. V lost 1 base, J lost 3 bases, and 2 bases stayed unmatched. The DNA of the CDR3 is TGTGCCAGCAGCTTAGGGACAGGGATCTACGAGCAGTACTTC. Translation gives CASSLGTGIYEQYF.

The chain's CDR3 is CASSIGGYREGGKLFF. CDR3 in DNA: TGTGCCAGTAGTATAGGGGGATACAGGGAAGGAGGAAAACTGTTTTTT. The rearrangement joins TRBV19 to TRBJ1-4, with D possibly being TRBD1 (6 bases). Germline CDR1 LNHDA, CDR2 SQIVND (reference sequence). V lost 1 base, J lost 10 bases, and 19 bases lay in between. The CDR3 extends over 16 amino acids.

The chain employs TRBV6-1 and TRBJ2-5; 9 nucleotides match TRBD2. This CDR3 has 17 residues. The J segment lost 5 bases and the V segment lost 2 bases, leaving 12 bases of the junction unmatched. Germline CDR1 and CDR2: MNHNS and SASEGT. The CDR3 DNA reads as TGTGCCAGCAGTGAAATTAGGGGGCTAGCGGGGCCGGAGACCCAGTACTTC. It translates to CASSEIRGLAGPETQYF.

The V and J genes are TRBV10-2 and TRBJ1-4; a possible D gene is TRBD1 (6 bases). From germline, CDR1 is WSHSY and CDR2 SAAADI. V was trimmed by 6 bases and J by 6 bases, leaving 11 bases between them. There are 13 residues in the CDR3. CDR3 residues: CASRAGAHEKLFF. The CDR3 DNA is TGCGCCAGCAGGGCAGGGGCGCATGAAAAACTGTTTTTT.

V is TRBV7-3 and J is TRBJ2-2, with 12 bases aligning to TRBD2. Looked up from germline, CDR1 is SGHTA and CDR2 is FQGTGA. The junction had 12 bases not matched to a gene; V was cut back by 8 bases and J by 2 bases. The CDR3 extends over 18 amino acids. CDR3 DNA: TGTGCCAGCGGTTCCATTACTAGCGGGGGGCCAAACACCGGGGAGCTGTTTTTT. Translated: CASGSITSGGPNTGELFF.

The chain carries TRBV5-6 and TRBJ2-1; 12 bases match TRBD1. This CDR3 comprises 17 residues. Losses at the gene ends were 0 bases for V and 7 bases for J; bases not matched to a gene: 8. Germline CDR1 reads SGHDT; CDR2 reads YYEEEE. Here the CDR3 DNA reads TGTGCCAGCAGCTTGGGGTATTCGGGACAGGGGGCGAATGAGCAGTTCTTC. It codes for CASSLGYSGQGANEQFF. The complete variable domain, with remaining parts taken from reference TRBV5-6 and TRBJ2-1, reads DAGVTQSPTHLIKTRGQQVTLRCSPKSGHDTVSWYQQALGQGPQFIFQYYEEEERQRGNFPDRFSGHQFPNYSSELNVNALLLGDSALYLCASSLGYSGQGANEQFFGPGTRLTVL.

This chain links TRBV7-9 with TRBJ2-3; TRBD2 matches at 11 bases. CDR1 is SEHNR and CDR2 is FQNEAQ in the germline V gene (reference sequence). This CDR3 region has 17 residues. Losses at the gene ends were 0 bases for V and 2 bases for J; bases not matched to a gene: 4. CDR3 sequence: CASSLARLAGITDTQYF. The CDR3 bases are TGTGCCAGCAGCTTAGCCCGACTAGCGGGGATCACAGATACGCAGTATTTT.

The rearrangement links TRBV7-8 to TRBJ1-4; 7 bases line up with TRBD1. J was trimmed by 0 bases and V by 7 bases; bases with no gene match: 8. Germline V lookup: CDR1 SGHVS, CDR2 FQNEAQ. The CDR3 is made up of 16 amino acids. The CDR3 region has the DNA TGTGCCAGCACCTGGGACAGAATTGCAACTAATGAAAAACTGTTTTTT. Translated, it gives CASTWDRIATNEKLFF. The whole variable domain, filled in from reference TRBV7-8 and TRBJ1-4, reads GAGVSQSPRYKVAKRGQDVALRCDPISGHVSLFWYQQALGQGPEFLTYFQNEAQLDKSGLPSDRFFAERPEGSVSTLKIQRTQQEDSAVYLCASTWDRIATNEKLFFGSGTQLSVL.

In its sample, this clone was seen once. CDR3 amino acids: CSVEGTSGHWDTEAFF. The CDR3 DNA is TGCAGCGTTGAAGGGACATCAGGGCATTGGGACACTGAAGCTTTCTTT. This rearrangement joins TRBV29-1 to TRBJ1-1; TRBD1 is a possible D gene (5 bases). The CDR3 covers 16 residues. The V gene's germline CDR1 is SQVTM and CDR2 ANQGSEA. Trimming removed 1 base from V and 3 bases from J, with 18 bases in between.